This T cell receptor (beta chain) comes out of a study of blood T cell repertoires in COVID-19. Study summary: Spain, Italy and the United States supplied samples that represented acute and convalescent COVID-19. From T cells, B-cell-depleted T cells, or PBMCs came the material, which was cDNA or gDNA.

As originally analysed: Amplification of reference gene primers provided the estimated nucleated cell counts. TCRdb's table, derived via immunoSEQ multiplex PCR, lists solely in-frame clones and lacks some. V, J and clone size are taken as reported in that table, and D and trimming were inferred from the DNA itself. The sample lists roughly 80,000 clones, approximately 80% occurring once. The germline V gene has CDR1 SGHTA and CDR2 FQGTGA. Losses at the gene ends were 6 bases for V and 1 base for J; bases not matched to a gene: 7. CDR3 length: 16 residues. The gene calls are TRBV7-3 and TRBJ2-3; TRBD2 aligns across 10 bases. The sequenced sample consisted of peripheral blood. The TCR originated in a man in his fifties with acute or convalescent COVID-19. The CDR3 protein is CASSPALAGGTDTQYF. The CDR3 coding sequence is TGTGCCAGCAGTCCCGCTCTAGCGGGGGGCACAGATACGCAGTATTTT. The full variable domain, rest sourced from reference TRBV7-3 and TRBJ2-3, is GAGVSQTPSNKVTEKGKYVELRCDPISGHTALYWYRQSLGQGPEFLIYFQGTGAADDSGLPNDRFFAVRPEGSVSTLKIQRTERGDSAVYLCASSPALAGGTDTQYFGPGTRLTVL.